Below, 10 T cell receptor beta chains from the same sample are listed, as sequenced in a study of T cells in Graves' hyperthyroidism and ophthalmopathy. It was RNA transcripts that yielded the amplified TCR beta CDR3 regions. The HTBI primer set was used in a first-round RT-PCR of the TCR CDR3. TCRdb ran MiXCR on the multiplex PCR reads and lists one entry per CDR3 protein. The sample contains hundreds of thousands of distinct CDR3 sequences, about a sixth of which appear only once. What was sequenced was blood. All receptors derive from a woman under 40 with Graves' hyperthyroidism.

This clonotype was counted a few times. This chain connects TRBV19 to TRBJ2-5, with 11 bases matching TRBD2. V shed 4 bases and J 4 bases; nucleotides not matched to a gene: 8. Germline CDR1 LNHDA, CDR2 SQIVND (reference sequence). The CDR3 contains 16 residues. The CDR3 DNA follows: TGTGCCAGTAGTACTCAACTAGCGGGAGCGGGAGAGACCCAGTACTTC. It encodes CASSTQLAGAGETQYF.

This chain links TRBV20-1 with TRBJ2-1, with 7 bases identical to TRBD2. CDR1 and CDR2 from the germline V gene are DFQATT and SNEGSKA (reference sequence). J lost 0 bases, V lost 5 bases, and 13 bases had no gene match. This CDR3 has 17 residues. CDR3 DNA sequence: TGCAGTGCTGACCGTCGGGACTACATAGACTCCTACAATGAGCAGTTCTTC. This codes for CSADRRDYIDSYNEQFF.

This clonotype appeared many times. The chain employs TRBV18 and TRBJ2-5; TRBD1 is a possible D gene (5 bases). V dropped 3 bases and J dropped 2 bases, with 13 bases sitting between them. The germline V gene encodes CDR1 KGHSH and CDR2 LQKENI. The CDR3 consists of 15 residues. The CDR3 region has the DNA TGTGCCAGCTCACCCTTCGTCGGACAACAAGAGACCCAGTACTTC. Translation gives CASSPFVGQQETQYF.

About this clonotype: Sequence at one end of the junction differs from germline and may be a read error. CDR3 sequence reads: CASTLRQGWVGELFF. The CDR3 DNA sequence: TGTGCCAGCACCTTGCGTCAGGGATGGGTCGGGGAGCTGTTTTTT. The chain combines TRBV5-5 with TRBJ2-2, with D possibly TRBD1 on 5 matching bases. The CDR3 sequence is 15 residues long. The germline CDR1 and CDR2 sequences are SGHKS and YYEKEE (reference sequence).

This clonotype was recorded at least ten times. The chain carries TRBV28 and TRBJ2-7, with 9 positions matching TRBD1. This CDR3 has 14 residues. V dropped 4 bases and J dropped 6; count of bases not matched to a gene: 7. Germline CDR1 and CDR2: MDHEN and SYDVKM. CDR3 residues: CASSSPLTGGEQYF. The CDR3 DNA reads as TGTGCCAGCAGTTCCCCCCTGACAGGGGGCGAGCAGTACTTC.

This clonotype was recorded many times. The CDR3 nucleotides read TGTGCCTGGACTCTCGGGGGGACCTATGGCTACACCTTC. Its protein is CAWTLGGTYGYTF. V gene TRBV30 combines with J gene TRBJ1-2; tentative D call: TRBD1 (5 bases). Trimming took 4 bases from V and 4 from J, leaving 13 bases between them. Germline lookup yields CDR1 GTSNPN and CDR2 SVGIG (reference sequence). There are 13 residues in the CDR3.

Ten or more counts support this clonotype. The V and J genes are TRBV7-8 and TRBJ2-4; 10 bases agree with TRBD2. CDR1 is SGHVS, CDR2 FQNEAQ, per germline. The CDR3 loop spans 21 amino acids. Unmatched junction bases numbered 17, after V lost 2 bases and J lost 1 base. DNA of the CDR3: TGTGCCAGCAGCTTACGGACTTTGGCTAGCGGGAGACCCTACGCCAAAAACATTCAGTACTTC. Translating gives CASSLRTLASGRPYAKNIQYF.

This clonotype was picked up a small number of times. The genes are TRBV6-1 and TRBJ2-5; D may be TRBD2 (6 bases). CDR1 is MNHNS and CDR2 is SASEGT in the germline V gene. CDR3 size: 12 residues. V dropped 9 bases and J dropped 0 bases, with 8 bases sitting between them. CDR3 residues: CASGLNQETQYF. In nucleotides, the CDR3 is TGTGCCAGTGGACTAAACCAAGAGACCCAGTACTTC.

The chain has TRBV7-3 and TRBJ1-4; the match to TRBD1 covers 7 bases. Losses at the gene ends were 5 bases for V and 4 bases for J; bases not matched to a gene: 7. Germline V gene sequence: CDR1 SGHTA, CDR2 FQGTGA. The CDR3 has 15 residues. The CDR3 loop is CASSQSGQLNEKLFF. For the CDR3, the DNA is TGTGCCAGCAGCCAGTCGGGACAGCTTAATGAAAAACTGTTTTTT. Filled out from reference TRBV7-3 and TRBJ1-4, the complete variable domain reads GAGVSQTPSNKVTEKGKYVELRCDPISGHTALYWYRQSLGQGPEFLIYFQGTGAADDSGLPNDRFFAVRPEGSVSTLKIQRTERGDSAVYLCASSQSGQLNEKLFFGSGTQLSVL.

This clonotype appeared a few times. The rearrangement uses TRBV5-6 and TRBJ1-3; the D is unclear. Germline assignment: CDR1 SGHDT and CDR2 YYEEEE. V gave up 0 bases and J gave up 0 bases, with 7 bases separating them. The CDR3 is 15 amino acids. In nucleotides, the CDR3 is TGTGCCAGCAGCTTGGACAGCTTCTCTGGAAACACCATATATTTT. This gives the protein CASSLDSFSGNTIYF.